These T cell receptor beta chains were read from a single sample in a study of blood T cell repertoires in COVID-19. Profiling relied on immunoSEQ multiplex PCR, and the TCRdb table lists in-frame clones only, not all of them. Altogether some 270,000 clones are present, around 82% being singletons, with the ten largest covering 0.87%. Input material: peripheral blood. These receptors were taken from a human donor with COVID-19, enrolled during active disease. The donor label of this sample is uncertain. Both conserved end residues are part of each CDR3. Fields, in order: V gene, J gene, clone size, D gene, CDR3 DNA, CDR3 protein. The D gene is left open where the match is weak. A clone size is listed for some rows: how often the clone was seen (once, few, many), or a class if it is expanded.

v_gene: TRBV18; j_gene: TRBJ2-3; abundance: -; d_gene: -; CDR3nt: TGTGCCAGCTCACCGCCGGGGGAGGAGTATTTT; CDR3aa: CASSPPGEEYF
v_gene: TRBV5-5; j_gene: TRBJ1-4; abundance: -; d_gene: -; CDR3nt: TGTGCCAGCAGCCCCCAGACTACTAATGAAAAACTGTTTTTT; CDR3aa: CASSPQTTNEKLFF
v_gene: TRBV7-9; j_gene: TRBJ1-6; abundance: -; d_gene: -; CDR3nt: TGTGCCAGCAGCTGGGCCAGCTCCTATAATTCACCCCTCCACTTT; CDR3aa: CASSWASSYNSPLHF
v_gene: TRBV30; j_gene: TRBJ1-1; abundance: -; d_gene: -; CDR3nt: TGTGCCTGGTTCCTGACCAGGGTGAACACTGAAGCTTTCTTT; CDR3aa: CAWFLTRVNTEAFF
v_gene: TRBV7-2; j_gene: TRBJ2-5; abundance: -; d_gene: TRBD2; CDR3nt: TGTGCCAGCAGCTTAGATCCTAGCGGCCAAGAGACCCAGTACTTC; CDR3aa: CASSLDPSGQETQYF
v_gene: TRBV19; j_gene: TRBJ1-1; abundance: -; d_gene: TRBD1; CDR3nt: TGTGCCAGTAGTATAGGGAGGACAGGTAGGACTGAAGCTTTCTTT; CDR3aa: CASSIGRTGRTEAFF
v_gene: TRBV11-2; j_gene: TRBJ2-2; abundance: -; d_gene: -; CDR3nt: TGTGCCAGCAGCCCCCAGGGCCTCGGGGGCACCGGGGAGCTGTTTTTT; CDR3aa: CASSPQGLGGTGELFF
v_gene: TRBV11-2; j_gene: TRBJ2-2; abundance: -; d_gene: -; CDR3nt: TGTGCCAGCAGCCAGGGATGGGCGAACACCGGGGAGCTGTTTTTT; CDR3aa: CASSQGWANTGELFF
v_gene: TRBV19; j_gene: TRBJ1-1; abundance: -; d_gene: -; CDR3nt: TGTGCCAGTAGCTACGATCGGAACACTGAAGCTTTCTTT; CDR3aa: CASSYDRNTEAFF
v_gene: TRBV28; j_gene: TRBJ1-6; abundance: -; d_gene: -; CDR3nt: TGTGCCAGCAGTTCCCCAGAGGGGGATAATTCACCCCTCCACTTT; CDR3aa: CASSSPEGDNSPLHF
v_gene: TRBV5-1; j_gene: TRBJ1-1; abundance: -; d_gene: -; CDR3nt: TGCGCCAGCAGCTTGATGGGCGGTGGGGATACAGGTGAAGCTTTCTTT; CDR3aa: CASSLMGGGDTGEAFF
v_gene: TRBV6-1; j_gene: TRBJ1-1; abundance: -; d_gene: TRBD1; CDR3nt: TGTGCCAGCAGTGATGGGACAGCCACTGAAGCTTTCTTT; CDR3aa: CASSDGTATEAFF
v_gene: TRBV29-1; j_gene: TRBJ1-1; abundance: -; d_gene: TRBD1; CDR3nt: TGCAGCGCCGTCCCGGGACAGGGAGGGAAAGCTTTCTTT; CDR3aa: CSAVPGQGGKAFF
v_gene: TRBV5-4; j_gene: TRBJ2-1; abundance: -; d_gene: -; CDR3nt: TGTGCCAGCAGCTTGTATCTAGCCTCGAACTACAATGAGCAGTTCTTC; CDR3aa: CASSLYLASNYNEQFF
v_gene: TRBV11-2; j_gene: TRBJ2-5; abundance: few; d_gene: -; CDR3nt: TGTGCCAGCAGCTCTAGAATGGGGCTTCAGGACCAGTACTTC; CDR3aa: CASSSRMGLQDQYF
v_gene: TRBV9; j_gene: TRBJ1-3; abundance: -; d_gene: TRBD1; CDR3nt: TGTGCCAGCAGCGTAAGCCCAGGGGGCTTTACTGGAAACACCATATATTTT; CDR3aa: CASSVSPGGFTGNTIYF
v_gene: TRBV29-1; j_gene: TRBJ2-7; abundance: -; d_gene: -; CDR3nt: TGCAGCGTTCGCGATTTGGGGGCGGGCGAGCAGTACTTC; CDR3aa: CSVRDLGAGEQYF
v_gene: TRBV6-5; j_gene: TRBJ1-1; abundance: -; d_gene: TRBD1; CDR3nt: TGTGCCACTTCCGGGACAGGGGACACTGAAGCTTTCTTT; CDR3aa: CATSGTGDTEAFF
v_gene: TRBV6-4; j_gene: TRBJ2-7; abundance: few; d_gene: TRBD2; CDR3nt: TGTGCCAGCAGTACCCGAGGGAGCGGGAGCTGCGAGCAGTACTTC; CDR3aa: CASSTRGSGSCEQYF
v_gene: TRBV6-5; j_gene: TRBJ1-1; abundance: -; d_gene: -; CDR3nt: TGTGCCAGCAGTTACGTGGGGAGGAGGACTGAAGCTTTCTTT; CDR3aa: CASSYVGRRTEAFF
v_gene: TRBV27; j_gene: TRBJ2-7; abundance: -; d_gene: TRBD1; CDR3nt: TGTGCCAGCAGTTCCCGACAGGGGTGGTCCTACGAGCAGTACTTC; CDR3aa: CASSSRQGWSYEQYF
v_gene: TRBV30; j_gene: TRBJ1-6; abundance: -; d_gene: TRBD1; CDR3nt: TGTGCCTGGAGTGTACTAGGACAGGGGGCTGCAGCCCTCCACTTT; CDR3aa: CAWSVLGQGAAALHF
v_gene: TRBV6-5; j_gene: TRBJ2-5; abundance: -; d_gene: TRBD1; CDR3nt: TGTGCCAGCAGACCCGGACAGGGGGTAGGAGAGACCCAGTACTTC; CDR3aa: CASRPGQGVGETQYF
v_gene: TRBV10-3; j_gene: TRBJ2-1; abundance: -; d_gene: -; CDR3nt: TGTGCCATCAGTGGTCGTGGGAGTACCGGCAATGAGCAGTTCTTC; CDR3aa: CAISGRGSTGNEQFF
v_gene: TRBV10-3; j_gene: TRBJ1-1; abundance: -; d_gene: TRBD1; CDR3nt: TGTGCCATCAGTGCCAGGGGGGACACTGAAGCTTTCTTT; CDR3aa: CAISARGDTEAFF
v_gene: TRBV28; j_gene: TRBJ1-1; abundance: -; d_gene: TRBD1; CDR3nt: TGTGCCAGCGTTCTTTCAGGGGGACCCTTTGAAGCTTTCTTT; CDR3aa: CASVLSGGPFEAFF
v_gene: TRBV6-5; j_gene: TRBJ2-7; abundance: -; d_gene: -; CDR3nt: TGTGCCAGCAGTTACTCGTTTGGGGCCAGGTACGAGCAGTACTTC; CDR3aa: CASSYSFGARYEQYF
v_gene: TRBV6-2/TRBV6-3; j_gene: TRBJ1-2; abundance: -; d_gene: TRBD1; CDR3nt: TGTGCCAGCAGTTACCCGGGACAGAGGAACTATGGCTACACCTTC; CDR3aa: CASSYPGQRNYGYTF
v_gene: TRBV10-3; j_gene: TRBJ2-7; abundance: -; d_gene: TRBD1; CDR3nt: TGTGCCATCAGTTTACGGGACAGGGGTGATGAGCAGTACTTC; CDR3aa: CAISLRDRGDEQYF
v_gene: TRBV4-1; j_gene: TRBJ2-3; abundance: once; d_gene: TRBD2; CDR3nt: TGCGCCAGCAGCCCCCTAGCGGCTAGCACAGATACGCAGTATTTT; CDR3aa: CASSPLAASTDTQYF
v_gene: TRBV7-6; j_gene: TRBJ2-5; abundance: -; d_gene: TRBD1; CDR3nt: TGTGCCAGCAGCTTTCCTCAACTCCGGACAGGGGACCAAGAGACCCAGTACTTC; CDR3aa: CASSFPQLRTGDQETQYF
v_gene: TRBV6-6; j_gene: TRBJ2-2; abundance: -; d_gene: -; CDR3nt: TGTGCCAGCAGTCACCCCCTGAGGGTCGGGAGCACCGGGGAGCTGTTTTTT; CDR3aa: CASSHPLRVGSTGELFF
v_gene: TRBV9; j_gene: TRBJ2-3; abundance: -; d_gene: -; CDR3nt: TGTGCCAGCAGCGTAGTGGGGGCGGGCACAGATACGCAGTATTTT; CDR3aa: CASSVVGAGTDTQYF
v_gene: TRBV6-5; j_gene: TRBJ2-7; abundance: -; d_gene: TRBD2; CDR3nt: TGTGCCAGCAGTTCCCCCCGCACTAGCGGGAGCTACGAGCAGTACTTC; CDR3aa: CASSSPRTSGSYEQYF
v_gene: TRBV28; j_gene: TRBJ2-7; abundance: -; d_gene: -; CDR3nt: TGTGCCAGCAGTGAATGGCGGGACGCCACCTACGAGCAGTACTTC; CDR3aa: CASSEWRDATYEQYF
v_gene: TRBV7-9; j_gene: TRBJ1-1; abundance: few; d_gene: TRBD1; CDR3nt: TGTGCCAGCAGCCAGGGGGAGAACACTGAAGCTTTCTTT; CDR3aa: CASSQGENTEAFF
v_gene: TRBV12-2; j_gene: TRBJ2-7; abundance: once; d_gene: -; CDR3nt: TGTGCAAGTCGCTCGGGTGGACAGGCGAGCTCCTACGAGCAGTACTTC; CDR3aa: CASRSGGQASSYEQYF
v_gene: TRBV19; j_gene: TRBJ1-2; abundance: -; d_gene: -; CDR3nt: TGTGCCAGTACGAAGGGGGACTATGGCTACACCTTC; CDR3aa: CASTKGDYGYTF
v_gene: TRBV5-1; j_gene: TRBJ1-1; abundance: -; d_gene: -; CDR3nt: TGCGCCAGCAGCAAGGACAGCCTCCGGGAGGGCACTGAAGCTTTCTTT; CDR3aa: CASSKDSLREGTEAFF
v_gene: TRBV11-2; j_gene: TRBJ2-3; abundance: -; d_gene: -; CDR3nt: TGTGCCAGCAGCCCCTCGGGGTCCACAGATACGCAGTATTTT; CDR3aa: CASSPSGSTDTQYF
v_gene: TRBV7-9; j_gene: TRBJ1-4; abundance: -; d_gene: -; CDR3nt: TGTGCCAGCAGGCCAGGGGCGGCTAATGAAAAACTGTTTTTT; CDR3aa: CASRPGAANEKLFF
v_gene: TRBV5-1; j_gene: TRBJ1-3; abundance: -; d_gene: -; CDR3nt: TGCGCCAGCAGCTTCGGTGGCTCTGGAAACACCATATATTTT; CDR3aa: CASSFGGSGNTIYF
v_gene: TRBV7-2; j_gene: TRBJ1-1; abundance: -; d_gene: -; CDR3nt: TGTGCCAGCAGCTTAAATGCCCAAGCGGCTGAAGCTTTCTTT; CDR3aa: CASSLNAQAAEAFF
v_gene: TRBV6-5; j_gene: TRBJ2-7; abundance: -; d_gene: -; CDR3nt: TGTGCCAGCATACGGGGGAACTCCTACGAGCAGTACTTC; CDR3aa: CASIRGNSYEQYF
v_gene: TRBV27; j_gene: TRBJ2-3; abundance: -; d_gene: TRBD2; CDR3nt: TGTGCCAGCGGGACTAGCGGGTACACAGATACGCAGTATTTT; CDR3aa: CASGTSGYTDTQYF
v_gene: TRBV12-3/TRBV12-4; j_gene: TRBJ1-2; abundance: -; d_gene: -; CDR3nt: TGTGCCAGCAGTTTGGGGGGAGGCTATGGCTACACCTTC; CDR3aa: CASSLGGGYGYTF
v_gene: TRBV9; j_gene: TRBJ2-1; abundance: -; d_gene: -; CDR3nt: TGTGCCAGCAGCGCCGTAAAAGGGGCCTACAATGAGCAGTTCTTC; CDR3aa: CASSAVKGAYNEQFF
v_gene: TRBV7-9; j_gene: TRBJ2-7; abundance: -; d_gene: TRBD1; CDR3nt: TGTGCCAGCAGCTTAGCGGGGTCAGGACAGGGAAACTTC; CDR3aa: CASSLAGSGQGNF
v_gene: TRBV29-1; j_gene: TRBJ1-2; abundance: -; d_gene: TRBD1; CDR3nt: TGCAGCGTTTACAGGGGAACTAACTATGGCTACACCTTC; CDR3aa: CSVYRGTNYGYTF
v_gene: TRBV28; j_gene: TRBJ1-1; abundance: -; d_gene: -; CDR3nt: TGTGCCAGCCGTGCTGCGGGGGGGCTTGAAACTGAAGCTTTCTTT; CDR3aa: CASRAAGGLETEAFF
v_gene: TRBV19; j_gene: TRBJ2-6; abundance: -; d_gene: TRBD1; CDR3nt: TGTGCCAGTAGTATACGGACAGGGGGTTCTGGGGCCAACGTCCTGACTTTC; CDR3aa: CASSIRTGGSGANVLTF